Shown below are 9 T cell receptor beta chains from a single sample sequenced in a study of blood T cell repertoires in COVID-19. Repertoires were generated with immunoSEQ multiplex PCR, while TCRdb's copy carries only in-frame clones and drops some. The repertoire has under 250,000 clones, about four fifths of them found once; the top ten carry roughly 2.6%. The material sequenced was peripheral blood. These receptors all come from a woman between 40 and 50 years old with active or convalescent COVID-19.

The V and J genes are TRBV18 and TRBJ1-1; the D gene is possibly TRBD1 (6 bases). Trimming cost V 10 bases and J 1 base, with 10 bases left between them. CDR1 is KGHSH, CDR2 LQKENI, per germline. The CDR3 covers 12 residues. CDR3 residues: CATLTGNTEAFF. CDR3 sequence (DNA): TGTGCCACCCTGACAGGGAACACTGAAGCTTTCTTT.

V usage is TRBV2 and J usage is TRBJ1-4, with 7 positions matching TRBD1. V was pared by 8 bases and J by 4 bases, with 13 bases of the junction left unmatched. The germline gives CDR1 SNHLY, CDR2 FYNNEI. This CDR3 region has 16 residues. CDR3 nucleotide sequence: TGTGCCAGCTTAAAGCACGGGACAGCACTTAATGAAAAACTGTTTTTT. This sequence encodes CASLKHGTALNEKLFF.

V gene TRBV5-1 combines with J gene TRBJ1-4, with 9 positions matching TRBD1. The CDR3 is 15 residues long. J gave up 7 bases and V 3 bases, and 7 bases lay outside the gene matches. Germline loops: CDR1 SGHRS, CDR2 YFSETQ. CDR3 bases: TGCGCCAGCAGCTCCACAGGGGGCGGGCGTGAAAAACTGTTTTTT. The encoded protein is CASSSTGGGREKLFF.

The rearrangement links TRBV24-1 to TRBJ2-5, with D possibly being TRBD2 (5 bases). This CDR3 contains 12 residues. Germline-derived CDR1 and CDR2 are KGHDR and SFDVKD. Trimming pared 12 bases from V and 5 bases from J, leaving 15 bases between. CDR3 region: CAVGVTGETQYF. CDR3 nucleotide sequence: TGTGCCGTTGGCGTTACGGGGGAGACCCAGTACTTC.

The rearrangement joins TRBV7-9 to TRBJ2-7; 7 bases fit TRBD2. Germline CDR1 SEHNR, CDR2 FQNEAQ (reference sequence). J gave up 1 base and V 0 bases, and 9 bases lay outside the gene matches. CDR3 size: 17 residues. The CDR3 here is CASSLAGVLAPSYEQYF. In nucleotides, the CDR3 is TGTGCCAGCAGCTTAGCAGGAGTACTAGCGCCTTCCTACGAGCAGTACTTC. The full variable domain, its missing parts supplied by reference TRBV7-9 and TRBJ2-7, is DTGVSQNPRHKITKRGQNVTFRCDPISEHNRLYWYRQTLGQGPEFLTYFQNEAQLEKSRLLSDRFSAERPKGSFSTLEIQRTEQGDSAMYLCASSLAGVLAPSYEQYFGPGTRLTVT.

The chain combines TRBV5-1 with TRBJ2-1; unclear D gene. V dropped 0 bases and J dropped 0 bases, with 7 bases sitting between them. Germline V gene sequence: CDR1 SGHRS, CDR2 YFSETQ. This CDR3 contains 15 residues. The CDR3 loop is CASSLAVSSYNEQFF. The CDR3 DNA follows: TGCGCCAGCAGCTTGGCCGTGAGCTCCTACAATGAGCAGTTCTTC. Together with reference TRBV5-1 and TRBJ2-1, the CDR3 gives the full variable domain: KAGVTQTPRYLIKTRGQQVTLSCSPISGHRSVSWYQQTPGQGLQFLFEYFSETQRNKGNFPGRFSGRQFSNSRSEMNVSTLELGDSALYLCASSLAVSSYNEQFFGPGTRLTVL.

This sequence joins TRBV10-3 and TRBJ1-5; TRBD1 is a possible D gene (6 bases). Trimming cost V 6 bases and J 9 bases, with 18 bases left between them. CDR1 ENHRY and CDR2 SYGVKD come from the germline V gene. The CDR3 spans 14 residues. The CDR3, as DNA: TGTGCCATCAGCGGCGCAGGGGCCGTTTCGCCCCAGCATTTT. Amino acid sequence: CAISGAGAVSPQHF.

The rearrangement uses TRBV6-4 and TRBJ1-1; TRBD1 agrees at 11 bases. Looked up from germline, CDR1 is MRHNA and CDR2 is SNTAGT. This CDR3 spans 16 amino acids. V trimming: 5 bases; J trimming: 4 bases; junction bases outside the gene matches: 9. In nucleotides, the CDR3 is TGTGCCAGCAGTAAGGTCCCGGGACAGGGGGGCACTGAAGCTTTCTTT. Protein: CASSKVPGQGGTEAFF.

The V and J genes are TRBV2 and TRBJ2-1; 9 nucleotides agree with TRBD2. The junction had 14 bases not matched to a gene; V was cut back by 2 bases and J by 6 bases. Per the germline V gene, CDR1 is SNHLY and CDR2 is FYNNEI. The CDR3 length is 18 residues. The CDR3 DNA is TGTGCCAGCAGTGAAAATAAAGCGGGGGGTCCTAGGGGCAATGAGCAGTTCTTC. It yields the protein CASSENKAGGPRGNEQFF.